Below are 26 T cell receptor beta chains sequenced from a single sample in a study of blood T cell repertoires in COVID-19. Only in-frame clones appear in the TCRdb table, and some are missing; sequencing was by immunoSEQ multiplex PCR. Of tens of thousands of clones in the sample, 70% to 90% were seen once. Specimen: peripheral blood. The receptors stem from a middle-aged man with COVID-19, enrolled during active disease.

The CDR3 nucleotides are TGTGCCAGCAGCTTCCGGGACTTGGGCTATGGCTACACCTTC. It specifies CASSFRDLGYGYTF. V and J are TRBV7-8 and TRBJ1-2, with D possibly being TRBD1 (5 bases). Trimming shortened V by 3 bases and J by 4 bases, and 12 bases separated the two germline ends. The CDR3 has 14 amino acids. Germline CDR1 is SGHVS and CDR2 is FQNEAQ.

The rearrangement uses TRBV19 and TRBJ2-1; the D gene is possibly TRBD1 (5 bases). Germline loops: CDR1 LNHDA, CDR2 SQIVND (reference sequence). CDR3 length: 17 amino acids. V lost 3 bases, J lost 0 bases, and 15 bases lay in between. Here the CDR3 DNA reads TGTGCCAGTAGTATTCTGGGGCCGCCGAGCTCCTACAATGAGCAGTTCTTC. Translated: CASSILGPPSSYNEQFF.

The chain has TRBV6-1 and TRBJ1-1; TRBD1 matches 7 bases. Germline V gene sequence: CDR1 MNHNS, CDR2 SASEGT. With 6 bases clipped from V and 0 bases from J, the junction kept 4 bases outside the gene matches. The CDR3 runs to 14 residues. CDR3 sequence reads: CASRVQGMNTEAFF. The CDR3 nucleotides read TGTGCCAGCAGGGTACAGGGGATGAACACTGAAGCTTTCTTT.

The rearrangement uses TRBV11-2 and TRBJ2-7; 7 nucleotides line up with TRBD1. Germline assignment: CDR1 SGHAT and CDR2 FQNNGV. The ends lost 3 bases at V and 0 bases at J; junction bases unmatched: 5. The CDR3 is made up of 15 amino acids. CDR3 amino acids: CASSLKAGGSYEQYF. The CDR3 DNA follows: TGTGCCAGCAGCTTGAAAGCAGGGGGCTCCTACGAGCAGTACTTC.

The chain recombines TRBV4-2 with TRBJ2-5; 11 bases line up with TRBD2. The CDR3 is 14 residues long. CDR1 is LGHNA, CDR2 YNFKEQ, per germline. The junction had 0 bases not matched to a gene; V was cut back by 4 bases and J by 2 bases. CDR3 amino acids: CASSRTSGQETQYF. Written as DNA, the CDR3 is TGTGCCAGCAGCCGGACTAGCGGGCAAGAGACCCAGTACTTC.

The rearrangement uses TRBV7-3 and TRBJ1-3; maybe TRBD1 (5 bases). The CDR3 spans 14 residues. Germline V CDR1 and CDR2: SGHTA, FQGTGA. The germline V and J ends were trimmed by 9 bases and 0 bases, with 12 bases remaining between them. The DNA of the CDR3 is TGTGCCAGGAAGACAGTCTACTCTGGAAACACCATATATTTT. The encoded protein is CARKTVYSGNTIYF.

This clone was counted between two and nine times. The CDR3 coding sequence is TGTGCCAGCAGTTGGGACACCTACGAGCAGTACTTC. Its translation: CASSWDTYEQYF. The V gene is TRBV27, the J gene TRBJ2-7, with a tentative D call TRBD1 (6 bases). CDR1 is MNHEY and CDR2 is SMNVEV in the germline V gene (reference sequence). V was trimmed by 4 bases and J by 2 bases, leaving 6 bases between them. This CDR3 is built from 12 residues.

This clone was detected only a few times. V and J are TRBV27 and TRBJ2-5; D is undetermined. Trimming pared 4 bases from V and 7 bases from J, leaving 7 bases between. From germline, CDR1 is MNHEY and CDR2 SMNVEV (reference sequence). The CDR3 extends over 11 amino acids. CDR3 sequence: CASSSPRTQYF. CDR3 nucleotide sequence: TGTGCCAGCAGTTCGCCCAGGACCCAGTACTTC.

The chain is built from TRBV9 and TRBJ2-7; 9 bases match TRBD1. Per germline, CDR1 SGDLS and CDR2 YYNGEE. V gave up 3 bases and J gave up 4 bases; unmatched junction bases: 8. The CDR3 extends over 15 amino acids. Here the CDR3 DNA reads TGTGCCAGCAGCGCCGGGACAGGGCCTCCTTACGAGCAGTACTTC. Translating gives CASSAGTGPPYEQYF.

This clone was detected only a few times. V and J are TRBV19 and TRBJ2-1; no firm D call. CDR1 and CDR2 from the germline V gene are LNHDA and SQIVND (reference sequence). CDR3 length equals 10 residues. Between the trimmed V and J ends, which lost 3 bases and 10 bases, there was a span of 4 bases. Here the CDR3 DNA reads TGTGCCAGTAGTATTCGGGAGCAGTTCTTC. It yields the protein CASSIREQFF.

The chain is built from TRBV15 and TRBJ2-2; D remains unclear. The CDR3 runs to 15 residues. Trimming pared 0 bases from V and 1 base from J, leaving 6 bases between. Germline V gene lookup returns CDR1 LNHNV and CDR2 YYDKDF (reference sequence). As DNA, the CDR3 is TGTGCCACCAGCAGAGATGTCTTGAACACCGGGGAGCTGTTTTTT. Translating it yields CATSRDVLNTGELFF.

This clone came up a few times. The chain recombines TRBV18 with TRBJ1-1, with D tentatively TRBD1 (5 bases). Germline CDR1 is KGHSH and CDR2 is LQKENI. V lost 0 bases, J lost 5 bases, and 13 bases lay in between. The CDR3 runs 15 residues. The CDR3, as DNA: TGTGCCAGCTCACCACCAAAGGGGATAGGTACTGAAGCTTTCTTT. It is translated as CASSPPKGIGTEAFF.

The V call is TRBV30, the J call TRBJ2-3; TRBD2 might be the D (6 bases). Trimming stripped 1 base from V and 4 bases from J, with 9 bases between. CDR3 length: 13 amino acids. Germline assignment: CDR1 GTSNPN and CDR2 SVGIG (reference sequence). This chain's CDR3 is CAWSEWGADTQYF. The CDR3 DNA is TGTGCCTGGAGTGAATGGGGGGCAGATACGCAGTATTTT.

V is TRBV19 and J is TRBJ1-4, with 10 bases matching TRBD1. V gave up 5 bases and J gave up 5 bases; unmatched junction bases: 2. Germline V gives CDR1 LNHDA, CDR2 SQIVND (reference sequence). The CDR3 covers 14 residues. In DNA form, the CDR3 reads TGTGCCAGTAGTCGGGGACAGGGGAATGAAAAACTGTTTTTT. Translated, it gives CASSRGQGNEKLFF.

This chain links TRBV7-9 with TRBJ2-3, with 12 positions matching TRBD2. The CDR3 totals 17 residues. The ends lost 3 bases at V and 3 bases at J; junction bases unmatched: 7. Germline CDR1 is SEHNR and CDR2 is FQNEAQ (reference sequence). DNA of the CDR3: TGTGCCAGCAGCTTGGCTAGCGGGGGGGCTTTTACAGATACGCAGTATTTT. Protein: CASSLASGGAFTDTQYF.

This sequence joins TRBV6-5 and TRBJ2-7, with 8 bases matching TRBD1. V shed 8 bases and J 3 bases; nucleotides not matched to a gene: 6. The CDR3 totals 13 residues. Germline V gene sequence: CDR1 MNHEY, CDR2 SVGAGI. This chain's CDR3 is CASSGGVGYEQYF. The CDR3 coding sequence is TGTGCCAGCTCAGGGGGCGTGGGCTACGAGCAGTACTTC.

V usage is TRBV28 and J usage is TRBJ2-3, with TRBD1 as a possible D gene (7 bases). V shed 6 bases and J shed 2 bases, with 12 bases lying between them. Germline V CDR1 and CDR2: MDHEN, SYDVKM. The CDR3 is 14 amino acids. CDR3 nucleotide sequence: TGTGCCAGCAGGACCAGGGGGGCCACAGATACGCAGTATTTT. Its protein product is CASRTRGATDTQYF.

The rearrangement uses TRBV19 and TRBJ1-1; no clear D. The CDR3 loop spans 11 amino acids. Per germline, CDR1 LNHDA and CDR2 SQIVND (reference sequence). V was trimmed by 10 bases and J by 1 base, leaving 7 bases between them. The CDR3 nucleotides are TGTGCCATAAGAGAGAACACTGAAGCTTTCTTT. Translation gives CAIRENTEAFF.

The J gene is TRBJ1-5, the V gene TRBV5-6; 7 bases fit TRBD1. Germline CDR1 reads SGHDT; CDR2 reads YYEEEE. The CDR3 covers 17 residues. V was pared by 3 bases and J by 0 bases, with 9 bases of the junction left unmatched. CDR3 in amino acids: CASSSSGQAYSNQPQHF. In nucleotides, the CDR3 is TGTGCCAGCAGCTCCTCCGGACAGGCGTATAGCAATCAGCCCCAGCATTTT.

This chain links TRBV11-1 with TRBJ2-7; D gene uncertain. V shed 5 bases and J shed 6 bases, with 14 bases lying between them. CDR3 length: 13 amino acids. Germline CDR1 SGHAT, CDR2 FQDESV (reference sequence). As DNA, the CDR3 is TGTGCCAGCAGCGTAGGCGGCTCCCTCGAGCAGTACTTC. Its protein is CASSVGGSLEQYF.

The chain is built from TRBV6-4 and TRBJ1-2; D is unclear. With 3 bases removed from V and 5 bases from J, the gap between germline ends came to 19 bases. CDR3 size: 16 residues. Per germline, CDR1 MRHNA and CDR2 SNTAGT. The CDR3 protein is CASSEFPRAETYGYTF. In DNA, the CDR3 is TGTGCCAGCAGTGAGTTCCCTAGAGCGGAGACTTATGGCTACACCTTC.

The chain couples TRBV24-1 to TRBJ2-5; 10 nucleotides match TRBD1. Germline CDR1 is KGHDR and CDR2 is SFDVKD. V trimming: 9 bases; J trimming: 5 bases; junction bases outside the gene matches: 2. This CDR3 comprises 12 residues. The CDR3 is CATGQGGETQYF. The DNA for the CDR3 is TGTGCCACCGGACAGGGGGGGGAGACCCAGTACTTC.

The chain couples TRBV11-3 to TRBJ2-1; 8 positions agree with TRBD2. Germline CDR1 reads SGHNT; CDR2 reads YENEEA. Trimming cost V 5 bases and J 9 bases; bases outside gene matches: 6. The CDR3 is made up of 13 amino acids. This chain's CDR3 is CASSPGLGSEQFF. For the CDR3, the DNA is TGTGCCAGCAGCCCGGGACTAGGGAGTGAGCAGTTCTTC. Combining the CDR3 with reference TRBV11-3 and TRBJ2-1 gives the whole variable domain EAGVVQSPRYKIIEKKQPVAFWCNPISGHNTLYWYLQNLGQGPELLIRYENEEAVDDSQLPKDRFSAERLKGVDSTLKIQPAELGDSAVYLCASSPGLGSEQFFGPGTRLTVL.

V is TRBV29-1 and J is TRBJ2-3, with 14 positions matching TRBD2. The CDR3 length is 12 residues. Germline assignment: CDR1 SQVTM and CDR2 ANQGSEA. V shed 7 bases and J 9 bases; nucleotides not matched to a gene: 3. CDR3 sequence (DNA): TGCAGCGGACTAGCGGGGGGGAGGACGCAGTATTTT. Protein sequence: CSGLAGGRTQYF.

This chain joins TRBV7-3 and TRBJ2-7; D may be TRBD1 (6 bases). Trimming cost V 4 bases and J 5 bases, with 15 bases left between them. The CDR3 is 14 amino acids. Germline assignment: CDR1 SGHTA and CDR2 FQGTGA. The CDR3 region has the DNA TGTGCCAGCAGCTCCGGTACAGGGAAGGACGAGCAGTACTTC. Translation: CASSSGTGKDEQYF.

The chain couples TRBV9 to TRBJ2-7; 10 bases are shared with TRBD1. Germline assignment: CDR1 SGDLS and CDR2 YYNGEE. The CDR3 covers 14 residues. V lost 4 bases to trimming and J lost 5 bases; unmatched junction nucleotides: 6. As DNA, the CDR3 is TGTGCCAGCAGCCTCGGACAGGGGGTCAACGAGCAGTACTTC. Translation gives CASSLGQGVNEQYF. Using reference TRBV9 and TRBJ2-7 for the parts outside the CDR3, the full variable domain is DSGVTQTPKHLITATGQRVTLRCSPRSGDLSVYWYQQSLDQGLQFLIQYYNGEERAKGNILERFSAQQFPDLHSELNLSSLELGDSALYFCASSLGQGVNEQYFGPGTRLTVT.